This T cell receptor (beta chain) was identified in a study of beta chain features in type 1 diabetes. Study-level information: No patient-donor differences in age, gender, total cells or subset yield.

Expressed TCRB transcripts were sequenced because the entire RNA isolate underwent reverse transcription. Data came from immunoSEQ multiplex PCR; TCRdb stores just in-frame clones and leaves some out. The sample records roughly 310,000 clones, 9.5% to 12% being singletons. The germline V and J ends were trimmed by 3 bases and 3 bases, with 6 bases remaining between them. The CDR3 consists of 13 residues. Germline CDR1 SGHTA, CDR2 FQGNSA. This clone occurred a few times. Its antigen is not identified. Via CD45RO/CCR7/CD25/CD127/CD95/CD27, cells of the CD4+ naive, central memory, regulatory and stem cell-like memory subsets were sorted. Sorted cells reached over 98% purity in every population. Regarding the study as a whole: There was a possibility that cDNA sequencing over-represented cells with high TCR expression.

The clonotype was recovered from a woman in her 30s in good health. The gene calls are TRBV7-2 and TRBJ1-5; no firm D call. The sample consisted of naive CD4+ T cells from blood. CDR3 residues: CASSFHNNQPQHF. The CDR3 DNA is TGTGCCAGCAGCTTCCACAACAATCAGCCCCAGCATTTT.